The sequence of this T cell receptor (beta chain) was determined in a study of blood T cell repertoires in COVID-19. CDR1 is KGHDR, CDR2 SFDVKD, per germline. Trimming shortened V by 1 base and J by 3 bases, and 11 bases separated the two germline ends. The CDR3 is 15 residues long. Repertoires were generated with immunoSEQ multiplex PCR, while TCRdb's copy carries only in-frame clones and drops some. In the table there are more than 120,000 clones, just under 90% of which are singletons. This TCR was sampled from a woman aged 45-59 years with active or convalescent COVID-19. Input material: peripheral blood. V usage is TRBV24-1 and J usage is TRBJ1-1; TRBD1 might be the D (5 bases). CDR3 sequence: CATSDFKGLDTEAFF. CDR3 bases: TGTGCCACCAGTGATTTTAAGGGGCTAGACACTGAAGCTTTCTTT.